Included here is one TCR beta chain sequence, with context. This clonotype was observed at least ten times. The clone's antigen remains unknown. No much larger clone exists at a distance of one base, and base qualities are not known. The data derive from a study of regulatory T cells in long-lasting Graves disease (dated by TCRdb to the early 2020s). Turning to the overall study: Antithyroid drugs had been taken for less than 3 months by newly diagnosed Graves' disease patients. This study used TCR sequencing and RNA sequencing of peripheral blood to compare persistent Graves' disease patients against newly diagnosed Graves' disease patients. The study was registered as a clinical trial and conducted in China. TCR sequencing covered around 13 persistent and 20 or so newly diagnosed Graves' disease patients, around 33 samples in total. The research as a whole found: Compared with newly diagnosed patients, persistent Graves' disease patients had lower TCR Shannon entropy and fewer highly expanded clones, which suggests clonal expansion. Sequencing and analysis were limited to the TCR beta chain. A larger number of public clonotypes was shared among persistent patients (more than 2,500) than among newly diagnosed patients (around 970). Persistent disease showed preferential use of TRBV28, TRBJ1-2 and TRBJ2-5, whereas newly diagnosed disease favored TRBV20-1 and TRBJ2-1. Peripheral blood alone was examined, since thyroid tissue, which constituted the primary lesion, could not be accessed. The small sample size was acknowledged by the authors as a limitation that may reduce accuracy.

The library was generated by multiplex PCR. Sequencing was performed on an Illumina HiSeq 4000. TCR beta libraries were built with iRepertoire HTBI primers and Arm-PCR amplification of CDR3 regions. Before sequencing, the PCR products went through gel purification. Turning to the authors' computational methods: A total of 62 TRBV and more than twelve TRBJ segments were identified across samples and were used for gene usage analysis of CDR3 amino acid clonotypes. Filtered high-quality paired reads were merged into contigs using COPE and FqMerger. Contigs were aligned with BLAST to IMGT TRBV, TRBD and TRBJ reference genes, and CDR3 was defined per IMGT. Clonotypes above 0.1% frequency were classified as highly expanded clones. Shannon entropy was used to measure repertoire diversity, and the Gini coefficient was used to measure V-J evenness. A clonotype was considered public if more than one individual shared it. TCRdb took the public reads, trimmed them with fastp at Q25, ran MiXCR for clone calling and kept in-frame beta chains. Identical CDR3 protein sequences are pooled into one entry, listed with their most common genes and DNA. The V and J calls were determined by TCRdb, not by the authors. This sample lists a few hundred thousand distinct CDR3 sequences; about 10% were detected once. The ten largest clonotypes hold about 20% of the sample.

As encoded in the germline V gene, CDR1 is MGHDK while CDR2 is SYGVNS. CDR3 length: 18 amino acids, cysteine to phenylalanine. Just the 54-base CDR3 DNA is kept, in frame starting at base 1. At the junction V is shortened by 2 bases and J by 5 bases, with 22 bases in between. Interpreted using the paper, the time point label stands for: newly diagnosed GD, antithyroid drugs for less than 3 months. For both TCR sequencing and RNA sequencing, RNA was extracted from PBMCs using TRIzol. The diagnosis of Graves' disease was made according to American Thyroid Association guidelines. Patients for the study were recruited at an endocrinology department in Xi'an, China. Each patient gave 8.5 to 9.5 milliliters of peripheral blood, collected in an EDTA anticoagulant tube. Ficoll Paque Plus density gradient separation was used to isolate PBMCs, and no further T cell sorting was done. An Agilent 2100 Bioanalyzer and agarose gel were used to check RNA quality, and a NanoDrop 2000 was used to measure RNA concentration.

These data also featured in a second study, about T cells in Graves' hyperthyroidism and ophthalmopathy. As noted in the second study: A patient counted as having stable Graves' hyperthyroidism if no progression to ophthalmopathy occurred over 18 months of follow-up. Hyperthyroidism patients were newly diagnosed, with disease duration under 2 months, and aged 18 to 65 years. Exclusion was applied to patients with uncontrolled infections, other autoimmune diseases, pregnancy or lactation. Diagnoses relied on clinical symptoms, serum thyroxine and TRAb, thyroid ultrasound and orbital computed tomography. A first-round RT-PCR of the TCR CDR3 used the HTBI primer set with the Qiagen OneStep RT-PCR kit. Most expanded thyroid clonotypes (frequency above 0.001) were also found in blood, which suggests that blood repertoires may mirror thyroid immune responses. A 13 V-J signature model separated ophthalmopathy from stable hyperthyroidism, with 87.88% sensitivity and 81% to 83% specificity in cross-validation and 80%/75% in testing. In validation, the model predicted progression to ophthalmopathy a median of roughly 6.2 months before onset, with roughly 70% sensitivity and almost 75% specificity. To identify distinguishing TCR V-J signatures, a discovery cohort of around 100 patients was used, comprising 43 with Graves' ophthalmopathy and approximately 57 with stable Graves' hyperthyroidism. Prospective prediction of ophthalmopathy was tested in an independent validation cohort consisting of fewer than 20 hyperthyroidism patients and some 17 patients who later progressed to ophthalmopathy. The 100 discovery patients were divided at random into training and test sets in a 7:3 ratio. In addition, the study compared T-cell repertoires in thyroid tissue and in blood from over 5 Graves' hyperthyroidism patients. Once sampling was done, hyperthyroidism patients were given methimazole at a starting dose of 30 mg daily, whereas ophthalmopathy patients were given high-dose intravenous methylprednisolone. A second multiplex PCR round built the libraries, followed by size selection and purification. Libraries were sequenced paired-end with 100 bp reads on an Illumina HiSeq2000. SOAPnuke was used to process the raw data, throwing out any read that contained adapters or uncalled bases, had a mean Phred below 15, or lacked an exact constant-primer or identifier match. High-quality paired reads were merged with COPE v1.2.5, and unique nucleotide sequences were defined as clonotypes. MiTCR v1.1 was used to align clonotypes to the IMGT TRBV, TRBD and TRBJ reference segments. The analysis included only V-J combinations with a frequency above 0.0001, which together covered around 99% of the repertoires. The TCS score was defined as F50 (clonal expansion) divided by E x V (chaos), with BLOSUM62-based TCRdist calculated between CDR3 peptides within each V-J. Welch's t-statistics and random forest reduced some 510 V-J features to 13, which were used in a naive Bayes classifier (R e1071). Sample size was not statistically predetermined, and blinding of investigators to group allocation was not performed. The paper describes TCR Vbeta CDR3 sequencing of 130 to 150 peripheral blood samples, made up of some 42 ophthalmopathy patients, some 76 hyperthyroidism patients and 17 progressor patients.

The clonotype was recovered from a young woman with Graves disease. Donor details come from another sample of the same person, matched by shared clones. The sequence links TRBV25-1 to TRBJ1-5, with a tentative D gene TRBD1 over 6 matching bases. The specimen was peripheral blood mononuclear cells (PBMCs), collected at new diagnosis, from a patient treated with antithyroid drugs. CDR3 protein: CASSEDRQGKAVDQPQHF. The DNA reads TGTGCCAGCAGTGAAGACAGGCAGGGGAAAGCAGTGGATCAGCCCCAGCATTTT.